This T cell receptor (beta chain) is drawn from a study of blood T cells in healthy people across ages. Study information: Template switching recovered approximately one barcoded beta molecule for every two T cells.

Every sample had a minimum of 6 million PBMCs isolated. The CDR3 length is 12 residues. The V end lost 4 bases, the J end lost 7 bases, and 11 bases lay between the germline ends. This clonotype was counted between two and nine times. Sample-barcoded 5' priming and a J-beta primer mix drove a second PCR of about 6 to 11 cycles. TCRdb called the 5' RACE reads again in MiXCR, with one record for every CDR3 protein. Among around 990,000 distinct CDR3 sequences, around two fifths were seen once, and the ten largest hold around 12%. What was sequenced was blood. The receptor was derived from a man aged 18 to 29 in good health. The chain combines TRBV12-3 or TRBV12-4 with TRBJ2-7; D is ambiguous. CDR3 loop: CASSYNYNEQYF. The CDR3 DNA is TGTGCCAGCAGTTATAACTACAATGAGCAGTACTTC.